This entry lists 14 T cell receptor beta chains sequenced from one sample in a study of CD8 T cells in ankylosing spondylitis (dated by TCRdb to the late 2010s). Library construction relied on 5' RACE. Sequencing took place on an Illumina HiSeq 2500. TCRdb itself trimmed the public reads at Q25 with fastp, ran MiXCR and retained productive beta chains. Merged by CDR3 protein, the rows form single entries marked with the most common genes and DNA. The sample records around 31,000 distinct CDR3 sequences, around 30% of which are singletons. 45% to 50% of the sample rests with the top ten. The sequenced material came from synovial fluid, either unsorted or a sorted T cell fraction (not recorded which). The origin of the receptors is a male donor with ankylosing spondylitis.

The chain uses TRBV6-5 and TRBJ1-5; D unresolved. The CDR3 runs to 16 residues. The germline V gene encodes CDR1 MNHEY and CDR2 SVGAGI. The V and J ends lost 0 bases and 5 bases respectively, with 14 bases between them. The CDR3 DNA is TGTGCCAGCAGTTACTCTCCCAGGATACCCGATCAGCCCCAGCATTTT. Residues: CASSYSPRIPDQPQHF.

The CDR3 DNA sequence: TGCGCCAGCAGCCAAGATCGATACCAAGAGACCCAGTACTTC. It codes for CASSQDRYQETQYF. This sequence joins TRBV4-1 and TRBJ2-5; no firm D call. This CDR3 contains 14 residues. V gave up 0 bases and J gave up 0 bases, with 5 bases separating them. Germline assignment: CDR1 MGHRA and CDR2 YSYEKL.

The chain is built from TRBV21-1 and TRBJ2-3; the table names TRBD1, a call not compared with the DNA. TRBV21-1 is tagged as a pseudogene. The CDR3 is made up of 14 amino acids. The CDR3 reads CASRGDRFTDTQYF. The CDR3 region has the DNA TGTGCCAGCAGGGGGGACAGGTTCACAGATACGCAGTATTTT.

The chain couples TRBV14 to TRBJ2-3; no clear D gene. The V gene's germline CDR1 is SGHDN and CDR2 FVKESK. V lost 3 bases to trimming and J lost 2 bases, with 15 bases between them. The CDR3 is 16 residues long. CDR3 DNA sequence: TGTGCCAGCAGCCATCTTAAAAGATCATACACAGATACGCAGTATTTT. Amino acid sequence: CASSHLKRSYTDTQYF.

This clonotype was found a few times. This chain joins TRBV11-2 and TRBJ2-3; 12 nucleotides align to TRBD2. The V gene end was trimmed by 0 bases and the J gene end by 2 bases; junction bases not matched to a gene: 6. Per the germline V gene, CDR1 is SGHAT and CDR2 is FQNNGV. The CDR3 has 18 amino acids. The CDR3 spells CASSLELAGGPHTDTQYF. The CDR3 nucleotides are TGTGCCAGCAGCTTAGAGCTAGCGGGAGGGCCCCACACAGATACGCAGTATTTT.

The rearrangement links TRBV2 to TRBJ2-2, with 10 nucleotides matching TRBD2. There are 17 residues in the CDR3. V was pared by 5 bases and J by 1 base, with 7 bases of the junction left unmatched. Germline assignment: CDR1 SNHLY and CDR2 FYNNEI. CDR3 nucleotides: TGTGCCAGCAGTTGGCTAGCGGGAGTGGAGAACACCGGGGAGCTGTTTTTT. It specifies CASSWLAGVENTGELFF.

This chain connects TRBV5-5 to TRBJ1-5, with unresolved D. Germline CDR1 is SGHKS and CDR2 is YYEKEE (reference sequence). This CDR3 is built from 15 residues. Trimming cost V 3 bases and J 0 bases, with 10 bases left between them. CDR3 coding DNA: TGTGCCAGCAGCTCCGGGCCCAATAGCAATCAGCCCCAGCATTTT. This encodes CASSSGPNSNQPQHF. The full variable domain, its missing parts supplied by reference TRBV5-5 and TRBJ1-5, is DAGVTQSPTHLIKTRGQQVTLRCSPISGHKSVSWYQQVLGQGPQFIFQYYEKEERGRGNFPDRFSARQFPNYSSELNVNALLLGDSALYLCASSSGPNSNQPQHFGDGTRLSIL.

The rearrangement uses TRBV10-3 and TRBJ1-2; D may be TRBD1 (5 bases). From germline, CDR1 is ENHRY and CDR2 SYGVKD. CDR3 length equals 15 residues. V was trimmed by 9 bases and J by 4 bases, leaving 21 bases between them. CDR3 nucleotide sequence: TGTGCCATTAGGGACTTCAAGGGCCGCTCCTATGGCTACACCTTC. This encodes CAIRDFKGRSYGYTF.

In this sample, this clonotype turned up a few times. V gene TRBV7-9 combines with J gene TRBJ2-7; TRBD1 is a possible D gene (6 bases). The length of the CDR3 is 13 residues. Germline V CDR1 and CDR2: SEHNR, FQNEAQ (reference sequence). The V end was cut by 2 bases, the J end by 2 bases, with 7 bases between. This chain's CDR3 is CASSLSGAYEQYF. The DNA for the CDR3 is TGTGCCAGCAGCTTATCAGGGGCCTACGAGCAGTACTTC.

The J gene is TRBJ1-2, the V gene TRBV14, with TRBD1 identical over 9 bases. The CDR3 totals 14 residues. The germline V gene has CDR1 SGHDN and CDR2 FVKESK. V lost 1 base, J lost 8 bases, and 5 bases stayed unmatched. DNA of the CDR3: TGTGCCAGCAGCCAAGGGACAGGGGTGAGCGGCTACACCTTC. Translation gives CASSQGTGVSGYTF.

This clonotype was observed at least ten times. The chain links TRBV12-3 or TRBV12-4 to TRBJ2-3; no definite D call. The CDR3 runs to 14 residues. With 7 bases removed from V and 4 bases from J, the gap between germline ends came to 15 bases. The CDR3 spells CASIAADAPDTQYF. The CDR3 region has the DNA TGTGCCAGCATTGCCGCCGATGCGCCAGATACGCAGTATTTT.

The chain employs TRBV12-3 or TRBV12-4 and TRBJ2-2; no definite D call. The CDR3 spans 15 residues. V gave up 3 bases and J gave up 3 bases, with 11 bases separating them. Written as DNA, the CDR3 is TGTGCCAGCAGTTTTGGATATTCGGACACCGGGGAGCTGTTTTTT. This sequence encodes CASSFGYSDTGELFF.

The chain employs TRBV6-5 and TRBJ1-2; 9 nucleotides line up with TRBD1. Germline assignment: CDR1 MNHEY and CDR2 SVGAGI. CDR3 length: 14 amino acids. Losses at the gene ends were 5 bases for V and 8 bases for J; bases not matched to a gene: 9. This CDR3 is CASSTGQGKDGYTF. In nucleotides, the CDR3 is TGTGCCAGCAGTACTGGACAGGGGAAGGACGGCTACACCTTC.

The chain links TRBV21-1 to TRBJ2-3; the table gives TRBD1 as D, unverified against the DNA. TRBV21-1 represents a pseudogene. The CDR3 extends over 16 amino acids. In nucleotides, the CDR3 is TGTGCCAGCAGCAAAGATAACAGGGGTAGCACAGATACGCAGTATTTT. Protein product: CASSKDNRGSTDTQYF.